These 9 T cell receptor beta chains came from one sample sequenced in a study of blood T cell repertoires in COVID-19. Libraries were prepared by immunoSEQ multiplex PCR; TCRdb keeps only in-frame clonotypes and omits some of them. The sample has approximately 530,000 clones; 85% to 90% are singletons. The specimen was peripheral blood. Receptors originate from a woman in her forties or fifties with COVID-19, enrolled during active disease.

This sequence joins TRBV6-5 and TRBJ1-1, with 9 nucleotides matching TRBD1. The CDR3 length is 13 residues. Trimming at V came to 5 bases and at J to 6 bases, leaving 4 bases not matched to a gene. Germline V CDR1 and CDR2: MNHEY, SVGAGI. The chain's CDR3 is CASSRTGEAEAFF. CDR3 bases: TGTGCCAGCAGTCGGACAGGGGAGGCTGAAGCTTTCTTT.

The chain combines TRBV5-1 with TRBJ2-7, with D tentatively TRBD1 (5 bases). The CDR3 runs 14 residues. Germline V gene data show CDR1 as SGHRS and CDR2 as YFSETQ. V lost 4 bases and J lost 3, with 14 bases in between. The CDR3 DNA follows: TGCGCCAGCAGCCCCGACAGCCTGGGCTACGAGCAGTACTTC. Encoded protein: CASSPDSLGYEQYF.

With respect to this clone: This CDR3 is also generated by other DNA sequences in the sample. This chain joins TRBV6-6 and TRBJ2-7; D gene uncertain. This CDR3 has 13 residues. Trimming took 7 bases from V and 1 from J, leaving 11 bases between them. Germline V lookup: CDR1 MNHNY, CDR2 SVGAGI (reference sequence). The CDR3 DNA reads TGTGCCAGCAAAGATGGCGGTTCCTACGAGCAGTACTTC. It codes for CASKDGGSYEQYF.

This clone was recorded once. V usage is TRBV7-9 and J usage is TRBJ2-3, with 13 bases that match TRBD2. J gave up 8 bases and V 4 bases, and 6 bases lay outside the gene matches. There are 15 residues in the CDR3. CDR1 and CDR2 from the germline V gene are SEHNR and FQNEAQ (reference sequence). The CDR3 protein is CASSSTSGGAITQYF. CDR3 nucleotide sequence: TGTGCCAGCAGCTCCACTAGCGGGGGGGCCATTACGCAGTATTTT.

The J gene is TRBJ1-2, the V gene TRBV28, with D perhaps TRBD1 (6 bases). CDR3 length: 13 amino acids. CDR1 and CDR2 from the germline V gene are MDHEN and SYDVKM. Deletions cut 6 bases from V and 1 base from J, with 9 bases between. Here the CDR3 reads CASSDRSNYGYTF. CDR3 sequence (DNA): TGTGCCAGCAGCGACAGGAGTAACTATGGCTACACCTTC.

V is TRBV11-2 and J is TRBJ2-3, with D possibly being TRBD2 (5 bases). There are 14 residues in the CDR3. The germline gives CDR1 SGHAT, CDR2 FQNNGV. The V end was cut by 5 bases, the J end by 6 bases, with 15 bases between. The CDR3 protein is CASSPRGTGDTQYF. For the CDR3, the DNA is TGTGCCAGCAGCCCTCGGGGAACTGGGGATACGCAGTATTTT.

V is TRBV5-1 and J is TRBJ1-1; 10 nucleotides match TRBD1. The CDR3 consists of 15 residues. The germline V gene encodes CDR1 SGHRS and CDR2 YFSETQ. Germline trimming cut 4 bases from V and 7 bases from J; bases unmatched to any gene: 10. The CDR3 protein is CASSPGQGYQDEAFF. DNA of the CDR3: TGCGCCAGCAGCCCGGGACAGGGGTATCAGGATGAAGCTTTCTTT.

This sequence joins TRBV3-1 (or the pseudogene TRBV3-2) and TRBJ1-5, with D maybe TRBD1 (5 bases). CDR1 is LGHDT and CDR2 is YNNKEL in the germline V gene (reference sequence). This CDR3 is built from 14 residues. Deletions cut 6 bases from V and 6 bases from J, with 15 bases between. CDR3 residues: CASSPDPQGQPQHF. The DNA of the CDR3 is TGTGCCAGCAGTCCCGATCCCCAGGGTCAGCCCCAGCATTTT.

This chain links TRBV6-6 with TRBJ1-1, with D maybe TRBD1 (6 bases). Germline V gene sequence: CDR1 MNHNY, CDR2 SVGAGI (reference sequence). V lost 2 bases to trimming and J lost 0 bases, with 7 bases between them. This CDR3 is 14 amino acids long. CDR3 in amino acids: CASSYPGVNTEAFF. The CDR3 region has the DNA TGTGCCAGCAGTTACCCAGGGGTGAACACTGAAGCTTTCTTT.